The 3 T cell receptor beta chains below were found in one sample sequenced in a study of shared clonotypes between healthy human individuals. The data were produced by immunoSEQ multiplex PCR, yet TCRdb's version contains in-frame clones alone and is incomplete. The data contain over 700,000 clones, 55% to 75% of them singletons. Material: memory CD4+ T cells sorted from blood. Subset meaning: CD45RA-negative fraction. The receptors stem from a woman in her thirties in good health.

The chain is built from TRBV7-9 and TRBJ2-7, with a tentative D call TRBD2 (5 bases). V was clipped by 2 bases and J by 2 bases, with 10 bases between them. The V gene's germline CDR1 is SEHNR and CDR2 FQNEAQ (reference sequence). The CDR3 is made up of 14 amino acids. The CDR3 protein is CASSLKSGTYEQYF. CDR3 coding DNA: TGTGCCAGCAGCTTAAAGTCCGGGACCTACGAGCAGTACTTC.

The chain combines TRBV10-2 with TRBJ2-7, with D perhaps matching TRBD1 or TRBD2 (5 bases each). This CDR3 is 12 amino acids long. Looked up from germline, CDR1 is WSHSY and CDR2 is SAAADI. Trimming left V 8 bases short and J 5 bases short, with 13 bases between. CDR3 nucleotides: TGCGCCAGCGGGACCGCTGGCCACGAGCAGTACTTC. This sequence encodes CASGTAGHEQYF.

J is TRBJ2-4 and V is TRBV4-1; tentatively, D is TRBD1 (6 bases). Germline V gives CDR1 MGHRA, CDR2 YSYEKL. This CDR3 spans 16 amino acids. The ends were cut back, 1 base at V and 6 bases at J, with 16 bases in the middle. The CDR3 here is CASSQVLGGLRNIQYF. The CDR3, as DNA: TGCGCCAGCAGCCAAGTGTTAGGGGGTCTAAGAAACATTCAGTACTTC.